This TCR beta chain originates from a study of identical twins. General study results and limits: Excess low generation probability was seen in twin-shared out-of-frame alpha sequences.

The CDR3 length is 15 residues. Germline CDR1 MNHEY, CDR2 SMNVEV (reference sequence). V dropped 5 bases and J dropped 5; count of bases not matched to a gene: 7. This clonotype has only a few counts. Its specificity is unknown. In TCRdb, the 5' RACE reads were re-called with MiXCR into one record per CDR3 protein. There are 650,000 to 750,000 distinct CDR3 sequences in the sample; approximately 22% occur only once, and about 4.3% lies in the top ten. These same data were also listed under a study on T cells expressing NK-cell markers. That work adds: HCMV seropositivity characterized seven of the eight sequenced donors, and seronegativity one.

Sequencing was done on a sample of PBMCs. J is TRBJ2-1 and V is TRBV27; 9 nucleotides agree with TRBD2. This receptor was obtained from a woman between 18 and 29 years old in good health. CDR3 sequence reads: CASSPLAGADNEQFF. In DNA form, the CDR3 reads TGTGCCAGCAGTCCATTAGCGGGGGCCGACAATGAGCAGTTCTTC.